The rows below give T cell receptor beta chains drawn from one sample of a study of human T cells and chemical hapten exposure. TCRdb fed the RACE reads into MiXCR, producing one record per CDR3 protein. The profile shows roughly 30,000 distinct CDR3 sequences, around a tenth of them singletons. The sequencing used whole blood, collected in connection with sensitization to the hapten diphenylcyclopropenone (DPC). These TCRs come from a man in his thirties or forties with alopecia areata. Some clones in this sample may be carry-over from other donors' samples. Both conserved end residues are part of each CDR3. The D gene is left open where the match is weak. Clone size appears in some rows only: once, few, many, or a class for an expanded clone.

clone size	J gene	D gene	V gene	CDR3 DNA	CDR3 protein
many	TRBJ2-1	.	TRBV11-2	TGTGCCAGCAGCTTAGATTACCCCCCAAATGAGCAGTTCTTC	CASSLDYPPNEQFF
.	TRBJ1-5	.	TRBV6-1	TGTGCCAGCAGTGAATCGGTTAATCAGCCCCAGCATTTT	CASSESVNQPQHF
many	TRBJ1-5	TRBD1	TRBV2	TGTGCCAGCAGAGACAGGGAGGGGAGCAATCAGCCCCAGCATTTT	CASRDREGSNQPQHF
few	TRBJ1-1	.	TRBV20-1	TGCAGTGCTAGAGGGCCGGGACCCTACACTGAAGCTTTCTTT	CSARGPGPYTEAFF
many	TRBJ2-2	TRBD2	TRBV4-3	TGCGCCAGCAGCCAAGATAGAGGTAGCGGGAGCACCGGGGAGCTGTTTTTT	CASSQDRGSGSTGELFF
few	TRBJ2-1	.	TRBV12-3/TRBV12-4	TGTGCCAGCAGTTTAGACTATTCTGGGGAGCAGTTCTTC	CASSLDYSGEQFF
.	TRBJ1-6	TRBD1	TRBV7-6	TGTGCCAGCAGCTTAGGCCGGACAGGGGCAAATTCACCCCTCCACTTT	CASSLGRTGANSPLHF
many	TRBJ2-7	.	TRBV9	TGTGCCAGCAGCTCCCGGACAGACTCCTACGAGCAGTACTTC	CASSSRTDSYEQYF
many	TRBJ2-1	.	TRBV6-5	TGTGCCAGCAGTTCCGGTAGCTCCTACAATGAGCAGTTCTTC	CASSSGSSYNEQFF
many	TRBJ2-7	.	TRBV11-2	TGTGCCAGCAGCGCAGGCTACGACTACGAGCAGTACTTC	CASSAGYDYEQYF
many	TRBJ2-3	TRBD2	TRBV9	TGTGCCAGCAGCGCTGGGGGGGGACCAGATACGCAGTATTTT	CASSAGGGPDTQYF
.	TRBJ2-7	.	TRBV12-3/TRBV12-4	TGTGCCAGCAGTTTGGGGGACACCTACGAGCAGTACTTC	CASSLGDTYEQYF
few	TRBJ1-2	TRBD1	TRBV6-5	TGTGCCAGCAGCCCCGGACAGGGAAGGGGCTACACCTTC	CASSPGQGRGYTF
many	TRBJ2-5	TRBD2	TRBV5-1	TGCGCCAGCCGTCCTAGCGGGGCTCTCCAAGAGACCCAGTACTTC	CASRPSGALQETQYF
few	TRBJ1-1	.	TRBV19	TGTGCCAGTAGTATGCCCGTTGGGGACACTGAAGCTTTCTTT	CASSMPVGDTEAFF
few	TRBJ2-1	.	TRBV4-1	TGCGCCAGCAGCCAAGAAGAAGGGGGAGGCAATGAGCAGTTCTTC	CASSQEEGGGNEQFF
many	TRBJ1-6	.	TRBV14	TGTGCCAGCAGCCAAATTTTCTCACCCCTCCACTTT	CASSQIFSPLHF
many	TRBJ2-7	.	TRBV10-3	TGTGCCATCAGTGAGTCTAACGGTAACTACGAGCAGTACTTC	CAISESNGNYEQYF
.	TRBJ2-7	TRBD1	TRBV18	TGTGCCAGCTCACCAGGGGGCCGGGACAGGGGCCACGAGCAGTACTTC	CASSPGGRDRGHEQYF
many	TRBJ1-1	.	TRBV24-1	TGTGCCACCAGCTTCGGGGACCCGGGGACTGAAGCTTTCTTT	CATSFGDPGTEAFF
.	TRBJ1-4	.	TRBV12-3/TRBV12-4	TGTGCCAGCAGCCCAGTTTGGGGGGGCGATGAAAAACTGTTTTTT	CASSPVWGGDEKLFF
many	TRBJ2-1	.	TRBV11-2	TGTGCCAGCAGCTTATACGGGACGGGAGTGGAGCAGTTCTTC	CASSLYGTGVEQFF
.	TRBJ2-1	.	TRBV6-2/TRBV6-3	TGTGCCAGCCAGAACCCTGGCAATGAGCAGTTCTTC	CASQNPGNEQFF
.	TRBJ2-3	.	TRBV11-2	TGTGCCAGCAGCTCGGGGCCTAGCACAGATACGCAGTATTTT	CASSSGPSTDTQYF
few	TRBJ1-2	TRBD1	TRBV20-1	TGCAGTGCTAGAGTCGGACAGGGGTATGGCTACACCTTC	CSARVGQGYGYTF
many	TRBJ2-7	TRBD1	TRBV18	TGTGCCAGCTCACCCGGGACAGGGGTCGAGCAGTACTTC	CASSPGTGVEQYF
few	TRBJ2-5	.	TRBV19	TGTGCCAGTAGTATAGTCGGCAGTCCGTACCAAGAGACCCAGTACTTC	CASSIVGSPYQETQYF
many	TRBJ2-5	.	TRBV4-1	TGCGCCAGCAGCCAAGATCTGGGGTTCCAGGAGACCCAGTACTTC	CASSQDLGFQETQYF
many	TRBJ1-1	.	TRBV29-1	TGCAGCGTTCGGGACATGAACACTGAAGCTTTCTTT	CSVRDMNTEAFF
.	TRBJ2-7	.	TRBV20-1	TGCAGTGCTAGAGATCAAGGCAGGAGGGACTACGAGCAGTACTTC	CSARDQGRRDYEQYF
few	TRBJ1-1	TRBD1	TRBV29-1	TGCAGCGCCCAACAGGGGGCTACTGAAGCTTTCTTT	CSAQQGATEAFF
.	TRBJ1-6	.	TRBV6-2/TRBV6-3	TGTGCCAGCAGAGACAACTATAATTCACCCCTCCACTTT	CASRDNYNSPLHF
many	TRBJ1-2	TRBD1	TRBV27	TGTGCCAGCAGTTCACCCCTGGGACAGGGCAGCAATGGCTACACCTTC	CASSSPLGQGSNGYTF
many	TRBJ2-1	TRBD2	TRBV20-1	TGCAGTGCCCTCCCGGGCGGGAGGAGCGAGCAGTTCTTC	CSALPGGRSEQFF
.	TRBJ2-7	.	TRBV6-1	TGTGCCAGCAGAGACGGGGTTGGCGAGCAGTACTTC	CASRDGVGEQYF
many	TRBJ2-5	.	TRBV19	TGTGCCAGTACCCTTGGACGGGAGCCAGAGACCCAGTACTTC	CASTLGREPETQYF
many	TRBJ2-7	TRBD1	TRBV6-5	TGTGCCAGCAGTTACCGGACAGGGCTCCACTACGAGCAGTACTTC	CASSYRTGLHYEQYF
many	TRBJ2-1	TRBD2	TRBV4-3	TGCGCCAGCAGCCAAGATAGGAGCGGGGGCTACAATGAGCAGTTCTTC	CASSQDRSGGYNEQFF
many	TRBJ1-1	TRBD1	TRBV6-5	TGTGCCAGCAGACAGGGGACGGCCACTGAAGCTTTCTTT	CASRQGTATEAFF
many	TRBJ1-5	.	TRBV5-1	TGCGCCAGCAGCTTGAAGGGCAGGGACCAGCCCCAGCATTTT	CASSLKGRDQPQHF
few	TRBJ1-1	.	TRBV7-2	TGTGCCAGCAGTTACGCCGGGGCTGAAGCTTTCTTT	CASSYAGAEAFF
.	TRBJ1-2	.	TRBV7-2	TGTGCCAGCAGCTTACCGGACTATGGCTACACCTTC	CASSLPDYGYTF
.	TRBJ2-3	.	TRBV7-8	TGTGCCAGCAGCTTAGCGGGCAGGCGAGGAAGGACAGATACGCAGTATTTT	CASSLAGRRGRTDTQYF
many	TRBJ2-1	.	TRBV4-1	TGCGCCAGCAGCCAAGATAATGGGTTTGGGGCGAGCGCCCCCACCTACAATGAGCAGTTCTTC	CASSQDNGFGASAPTYNEQFF
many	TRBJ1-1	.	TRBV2	TGTGCCAGCATTTTTATAGTGAACACTGAAGCTTTCTTT	CASIFIVNTEAFF
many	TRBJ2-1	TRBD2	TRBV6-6	TGTGCCAGCAGTAAGGGACTAGCGGTCTACAATGAGCAGTTCTTC	CASSKGLAVYNEQFF
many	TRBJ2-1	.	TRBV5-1	TGCGCCAGCAGCTTCTCTTTAGACGGGACGTACAATGAGCAGTTCTTC	CASSFSLDGTYNEQFF
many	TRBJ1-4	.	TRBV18	TGTGCCAGCTCACCACGAACTTCCCAGGGGGAAAAACTGTTTTTT	CASSPRTSQGEKLFF
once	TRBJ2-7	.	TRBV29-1	TGCAGCGGCCGGACTACCTACGAGCAGTACTTC	CSGRTTYEQYF
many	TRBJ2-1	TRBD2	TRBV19	TGTGCCAGTAGTATGGCTTTAACCCCTAGCGGTCGGGGGAATGAGCAGTTCTTC	CASSMALTPSGRGNEQFF
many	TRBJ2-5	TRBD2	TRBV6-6	TGTGCCAGCAGTTACTCTCCAGCGGGGGTTCAAGAGACCCAGTACTTC	CASSYSPAGVQETQYF
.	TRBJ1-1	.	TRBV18	TGTGCCAGCTCACCACTGGAAGGGGCAATGAACACTGAAGCTTTCTTT	CASSPLEGAMNTEAFF
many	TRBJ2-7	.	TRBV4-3	TGCGCCAGCAGCCAAGATCGATCACGCGTTTACGAGCAGTACTTC	CASSQDRSRVYEQYF
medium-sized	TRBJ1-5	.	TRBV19	TGTGCCAGTAGCTTCAATCCCAATCAGCCCCAGCATTTT	CASSFNPNQPQHF
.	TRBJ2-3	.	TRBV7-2	TGTGCCAGCAGCGCTAGCGACACAGATACGCAGTATTTT	CASSASDTDTQYF